This TCR beta chain was recovered during a study of Graves' ophthalmopathy and Graves' hyperthyroidism (dated by TCRdb to 2016 to 2019). For the wider study: Peripheral blood was collected at initial diagnosis, before any treatment. TCR beta repertoire signatures were used to distinguish Graves' ophthalmopathy from Graves' hyperthyroidism and to predict progression to ophthalmopathy. In total, 135 blood samples were TCR-sequenced: under 45 ophthalmopathy, some 72 hyperthyroidism and some 17 hyperthyroidism-to-ophthalmopathy patients. A discovery set of 95 to 100 patients (approximately 45 ophthalmopathy, about 55 stable hyperthyroidism) was enrolled to explore V-J signatures distinguishing ophthalmopathy from hyperthyroidism. The independent validation cohort included about 19 hyperthyroidism patients plus 17 patients who later progressed from hyperthyroidism to ophthalmopathy. In 6 or 7 hyperthyroidism patients, T-cell repertoires of thyroid tissue and blood were compared. Following sample collection, hyperthyroidism patients were given methimazole at a starting dose of 30 mg daily, and ophthalmopathy patients were given high-dose intravenous methylprednisolone. The paper's findings and limits, for the study overall: No statistical method was used to predetermine the sample size, and group allocation was not hidden from the investigators. In cross-validation, the 13-signature model distinguished ophthalmopathy from stable hyperthyroidism with just over 85% sensitivity and 81% to 82% specificity, while in the test set the corresponding values were about 80% and 75%. Most of the expanded thyroid clonotypes with a frequency above 0.001 were also detected in blood, and it was suggested that the thyroid immune response may be reflected by blood repertoires. In validation, the model predicted ophthalmopathy progression with about 70% sensitivity and roughly 78% specificity; 12 predicted patients were CT-confirmed with GO in a median of approximately 6.5 months.

Trimming takes 4 bases from V and 1 base from J, and the germline ends sit 10 bases apart. From the cysteine up to the phenylalanine, the CDR3 has a length of 15 residues. Only the CDR3 DNA stays, 45 bases, in frame from base 1. The CDR1 and CDR2 encoded by the germline V gene are SGHTA and FQGTGA. Stable hyperthyroidism was defined as no progression to ophthalmopathy within 18 months of follow-up. The hyperthyroidism patients were 18 to 65 years old and newly diagnosed, with a disease duration of less than 2 months. Patients were excluded if they had other autoimmune diseases, uncontrolled infections, pregnancy or lactation. Clinical symptoms, serum thyroxine, TRAb, thyroid ultrasound and orbital computed tomography were used for diagnosis. PBMCs were isolated from approximately 10 ml of fresh peripheral blood by Ficoll-Paque density gradient centrifugation. Total RNA was extracted with Trizol reagent and quality-checked on an Agilent 2100 Bioanalyzer.

TCR beta CDR3 regions were amplified from RNA transcripts for repertoire sequencing. A first-round RT-PCR used HTBI primers with the Qiagen OneStep RT-PCR kit, followed by a second-round multiplex PCR, size selection and purification. The libraries underwent paired-end sequencing with 100 bp reads on an Illumina HiSeq2000. Under the source paper's analysis protocol: Reads were processed with SOAPnuke, discarding reads with adapters, uncalled bases, mean Phred below 15, or no exact constant-primer or identifier match. COPE v1.2.5 was used to merge high-quality paired reads. Each unique nucleotide sequence was defined as a clonotype, and clonotypes were aligned to IMGT TRB V, D and J references with MiTCR v1.1. The analysis was limited to V-J combinations with a frequency above 0.0001, which together covered over 98% of repertoires. For each V-J combination, a TCR clonal expansion and chaos score was defined as F50 clonal expansion divided by the chaos observed in the TCRdist matrix. Welch's t-statistics and random forest were used to narrow the features down to 10 to 15 V-J combinations, which were then fed into a naive Bayes classifier. The Morisita-Horn index was used to measure how similar the thyroid and blood repertoires were. Clones were called with MiXCR by TCRdb after fastp trimmed the public reads at Q25, and only in-frame beta chains were retained. Rows with a matching CDR3 protein are joined into one entry that keeps the most common DNA and genes. It is TCRdb's table, rather than the study itself, that gives the V and J calls and clone size. The sample table holds more than 300,000 distinct CDR3 sequences, of which about 17% were seen once. Roughly 2.3% of the sample comes from the top ten.

The table lists this clonotype with many counts. Its cognate antigen has yet to be identified. Base qualities are not provided; no much larger clone lies one nucleotide away. The rearranged segments are TRBV7-3 and TRBJ2-2, with a weak D call of TRBD1 (6 bases match). The specimen was peripheral blood. The receptor was derived from an adult woman with stable Graves' hyperthyroidism. The CDR3 protein: CASSSDRQNTGELFF. The DNA is TGTGCCAGCAGCTCGGACAGACAGAACACCGGGGAGCTGTTTTTT.